The clone carrying this T cell receptor beta chain appeared a few times. Its cognate antigen is unknown. PCR used 60 Vbeta primers and 13 Jbeta primers. Data came from immunoSEQ multiplex PCR; TCRdb stores just in-frame clones and leaves some out. The sample holds around 100,000 clones, approximately 80% seen once. With 7 bases clipped from V and 5 bases from J, the junction kept 9 bases outside the gene matches. The germline V gene encodes CDR1 MNHEY and CDR2 SVGAGI. This CDR3 contains 14 residues. The data derive from a study of cytomegalovirus exposure and HLA in healthy donors. General study points: Earlier results showed most TCR beta V segments being productive about 90% or about 30% of the time. A later analysis found most CMV-associated TCR beta chains apparently HLA-restricted. Later genetic work tied a missense DCLRE1C variant to beta-chain V and J trimming.

V and J are TRBV6-5 and TRBJ2-7; TRBD2 agrees at 9 bases. The sample consisted of PBMCs. This TCR was sampled from a woman under 30 in good health and CMV-seronegative. CDR3 region: CASTDSGRLHEQYF. CDR3 DNA: TGTGCCAGCACCGATAGCGGGAGACTACACGAGCAGTACTTC.